This is a list of T cell receptor beta chains from one sample in a study of cytomegalovirus exposure and HLA in healthy donors. Assay used: immunoSEQ multiplex PCR; TCRdb lists only in-frame clones, some missing. Recorded for this sample: 110,000 to 150,000 clones. The specimen sequenced was PBMCs. Receptors originate from a male donor in good health and CMV-seronegative. The CDR3 runs from the conserved cysteine through the conserved F or W. The D gene is left open where the match is weak.

J: TRBJ2-6; V: TRBV19; D: TRBD1; DNA: TGTGCCAGTAGTACCCCCTGGGACAGGCGATCTGGGGCCAACGTCCTGACTTTC; CDR3: CASSTPWDRRSGANVLTF
J: TRBJ2-1; V: TRBV18; D: TRBD2; DNA: TGTGCCAGCTCATCCCGACTAGCGGGGCTGAGCTCCTACAATGAGCAGTTCTTC; CDR3: CASSSRLAGLSSYNEQFF
J: TRBJ1-6; V: TRBV7-2; D: -; DNA: TGTGCCAGCAGCTTAGTACAGGGCACTTCACCCCTCCACTTT; CDR3: CASSLVQGTSPLHF
J: TRBJ2-3; V: TRBV13; D: -; DNA: TGTGCCAGCAGCTCACGAACTAGTAGGGGCACAGATACGCAGTATTTT; CDR3: CASSSRTSRGTDTQYF
J: TRBJ1-5; V: TRBV5-5; D: TRBD1; DNA: TGTGCCAGCAGCGGGGACAGCGCCCAGAATCAGCCCCAGCATTTT; CDR3: CASSGDSAQNQPQHF
J: TRBJ1-1; V: TRBV15; D: TRBD1; DNA: TGTGCCACCAGCAGAGATAGGGCAGGGGGGATGAACACTGAAGCTTTCTTT; CDR3: CATSRDRAGGMNTEAFF
J: TRBJ2-7; V: TRBV30; D: TRBD1; DNA: TGTGCCTGGAGCGCCGGACAGGGAGTCCCCTACGAGCAGTACTTC; CDR3: CAWSAGQGVPYEQYF
J: TRBJ2-7; V: TRBV16; D: TRBD2; DNA: TGTGCCAGCAGCCAGCTCGGGACTAGCGGGACCTACGAGCAGTACTTC; CDR3: CASSQLGTSGTYEQYF
J: TRBJ1-1; V: TRBV11-2; D: -; DNA: TGTGCCAGCAGCTTAGAAGCGGACAGACTTCTTTCTGAAGCTTTCTTT; CDR3: CASSLEADRLLSEAFF
J: TRBJ2-1; V: TRBV9; D: TRBD1; DNA: TGTGCCAGCAGCTCGACCGGGACAGGGAACAATGAGCAGTTCTTC; CDR3: CASSSTGTGNNEQFF
J: TRBJ1-2; V: TRBV5-6; D: TRBD1; DNA: TGTGCCAGCAGCCCTACAGGGGGCGCTGAATATGGCTACACCTTC; CDR3: CASSPTGGAEYGYTF
J: TRBJ2-7; V: TRBV6-5; D: -; DNA: TGTGCCAGCATTGCCTTGGGTAGCGCCTACGAGCAGTACTTC; CDR3: CASIALGSAYEQYF
J: TRBJ2-2; V: TRBV6-6; D: TRBD2; DNA: TGTGCCACCCGGGGGGGGGCCCCCTCGAACACCGGGGAGCTGTTTTTT; CDR3: CATRGGAPSNTGELFF
J: TRBJ2-1; V: TRBV6-5; D: -; DNA: TGTGCCAGCAGCTTATTAGGACAGTTTTCAAATGAGCAGTTCTTC; CDR3: CASSLLGQFSNEQFF
J: TRBJ1-5; V: TRBV7-9; D: TRBD1; DNA: TGTGCCAGCAGCTTAGCGGAGGGACAGTGGGTTCAGCCCCAGCATTTT; CDR3: CASSLAEGQWVQPQHF
J: TRBJ2-5; V: TRBV2; D: TRBD1; DNA: TGTGCCAGCAACAGACAGGGTTCTCACTTC; CDR3: CASNRQGSHF
J: TRBJ2-2; V: TRBV19; D: -; DNA: TGTGCCACTAATTTGGGGGGAACCGGGGAGCTGTTTTTT; CDR3: CATNLGGTGELFF
J: TRBJ1-5; V: TRBV19; D: -; DNA: TGTGCCAGTGGACAGTTCAATCAGCCCCAGCATTTT; CDR3: CASGQFNQPQHF
J: TRBJ2-7; V: TRBV20-1; D: TRBD2; DNA: TGCAGTGCAACGGGGGGGCGCGAGCAGTACTTC; CDR3: CSATGGREQYF
J: TRBJ1-5; V: TRBV29-1; D: TRBD1; DNA: TGCAGCGTCGGGACAGGGGGGCCCCAGCATTTT; CDR3: CSVGTGGPQHF
J: TRBJ1-2; V: TRBV15; D: -; DNA: TGTGCCACCAGCCGGAGGGACGCCGGAAATTGGTATGGCTACACCTTC; CDR3: CATSRRDAGNWYGYTF
J: TRBJ1-2; V: TRBV11-2; D: -; DNA: TGTGCCAGCAGCTTAATCGGGGTTAACTATGGCTACACCTTC; CDR3: CASSLIGVNYGYTF
J: TRBJ2-3; V: TRBV4-2; D: -; DNA: TGTGCCAGCAGCCAAAGGGGGAAAGATACGCAGTATTTT; CDR3: CASSQRGKDTQYF
J: TRBJ2-1; V: TRBV5-1; D: TRBD1; DNA: TGCGCCAGCAGCCCCTTCTTCTCGACAGGGGGAAACAACAATGAGCAGTTCTTC; CDR3: CASSPFFSTGGNNNEQFF
J: TRBJ2-5; V: TRBV6-1; D: -; DNA: TGTGCCAGCAGTGAAACCCCGGGGTCGTTCCGGGAGACCCAGTACTTC; CDR3: CASSETPGSFRETQYF
J: TRBJ2-3; V: TRBV15; D: -; DNA: TGTGCCACCAGCGGGTTGACAATAGATGGGACAGATACGCAGTATTTT; CDR3: CATSGLTIDGTDTQYF
J: TRBJ1-5; V: TRBV4-3; D: -; DNA: TGCGCCAGCAGCCAGAAAGTAGAAGGGGTCAATCAGCCCCAGCATTTT; CDR3: CASSQKVEGVNQPQHF
J: TRBJ2-7; V: TRBV27; D: TRBD1; DNA: TGTGCCAGCAGTCTATCGTACGGACAGGTAACCTTCGAGCAGTACTTC; CDR3: CASSLSYGQVTFEQYF
J: TRBJ1-2; V: TRBV6-6; D: TRBD1; DNA: TGTGCCAGCAGTTCCCGGGACAGCTATGGCTACACCTTC; CDR3: CASSSRDSYGYTF
J: TRBJ1-2; V: TRBV29-1; D: TRBD1; DNA: TGCAGCGTTGGGGGGGACAGTTTCTATGGCTACACCTTC; CDR3: CSVGGDSFYGYTF
J: TRBJ1-1; V: TRBV29-1; D: -; DNA: TGCAGCGCTACCCCCGTGGGGGGTTACGCTGAAGCTTTCTTT; CDR3: CSATPVGGYAEAFF
J: TRBJ2-3; V: TRBV6-5; D: -; DNA: TGTGCCCACGGGTCATCCTCGAGCACAGATACGCAGTATTTT; CDR3: CAHGSSSSTDTQYF
J: TRBJ2-2; V: TRBV13; D: TRBD2; DNA: TGTGCCAGCTTTCCTGCGGGAGGGGGGAACACCGGGGAGCTGTTTTTT; CDR3: CASFPAGGGNTGELFF
J: TRBJ1-5; V: TRBV5-1; D: TRBD1; DNA: TGCGCCAGCAGCCCACAGGGGGCCAACGGCAATCAGCCCCAGCATTTT; CDR3: CASSPQGANGNQPQHF
J: TRBJ1-4; V: TRBV30; D: -; DNA: TGTGCCTGGGGGCGGGGGATATATGAAAAACTGTTTTTT; CDR3: CAWGRGIYEKLFF
J: TRBJ1-5; V: TRBV6-1; D: TRBD1; DNA: TGTGCCAGCAGTGCCCAGGGACAGGTAAATCAGCCCCAGCATTTT; CDR3: CASSAQGQVNQPQHF
J: TRBJ2-2; V: TRBV30; D: TRBD2; DNA: TGTGCCTGGAGCGGGACTAGCGGGAACACCGGGGAGCTGTTTTTT; CDR3: CAWSGTSGNTGELFF
J: TRBJ1-2; V: TRBV18; D: TRBD1; DNA: TGTGCCAGCTCCCCCTCGACAGGGGGCGACTATGGCTACACCTTC; CDR3: CASSPSTGGDYGYTF
J: TRBJ2-5; V: TRBV7-2; D: -; DNA: TGTGCCAGCAGCTTAGACAGGGAAGAGACCCAGTACTTC; CDR3: CASSLDREETQYF
J: TRBJ2-6; V: TRBV6-1; D: -; DNA: TGTGCCAGCCCATCTGGGGCCAACGTCCTGACTTTC; CDR3: CASPSGANVLTF
J: TRBJ2-1; V: TRBV7-9; D: -; DNA: TGTGCCAGCAGCTTGTTCGGAGTCCGTAATGAGCAGTTCTTC; CDR3: CASSLFGVRNEQFF
J: TRBJ2-7; V: TRBV5-1; D: -; DNA: TGCGCCAGCAGCTTCGGGGGAGGCAACGAGCAGTACTTC; CDR3: CASSFGGGNEQYF